This T cell receptor (beta chain) derives from a study of blood T cell repertoires in COVID-19. Across the study: Sites in the United States, Italy and Spain provided acute and convalescent COVID-19 samples.

V was shortened by 0 bases and J by 2 bases, with 14 bases between the two germline ends. The CDR3 sequence is 17 residues long. Per the germline V gene, CDR1 is MNHEY and CDR2 is SVGEGT. As handled by the study authors: Reference gene primer amplification in the assay estimated nucleated cell counts. This table comes from immunoSEQ multiplex PCR, and its TCRdb copy is limited to in-frame clones, with some not included. D and trimming come from the DNA, and the V and J calls and clone size come from that table. The sample lists roughly 120,000 clones; approximately 82% were seen once. The material sequenced was peripheral blood. The rearrangement links TRBV6-2 or TRBV6-3 to TRBJ2-4, with D possibly TRBD1 on 6 matching bases. The TCR comes from a man between 65 and 85 years old with active or convalescent COVID-19. The CDR3 loop is CASSYSQGRNTKNIQYF. In DNA form, the CDR3 reads TGTGCCAGCAGTTACTCTCAGGGGAGAAACACCAAAAACATTCAGTACTTC.